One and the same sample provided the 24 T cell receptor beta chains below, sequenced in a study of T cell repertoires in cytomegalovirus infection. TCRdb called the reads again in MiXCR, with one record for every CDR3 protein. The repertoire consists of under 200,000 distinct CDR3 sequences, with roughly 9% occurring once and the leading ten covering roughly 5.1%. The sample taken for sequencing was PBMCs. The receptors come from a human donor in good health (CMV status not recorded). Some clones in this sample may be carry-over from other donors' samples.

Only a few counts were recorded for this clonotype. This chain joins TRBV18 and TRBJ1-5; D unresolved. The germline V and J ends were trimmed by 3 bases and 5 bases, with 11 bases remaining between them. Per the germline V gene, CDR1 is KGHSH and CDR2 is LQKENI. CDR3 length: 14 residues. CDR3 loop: CASSPDLLHQPQHF. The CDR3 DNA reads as TGTGCCAGCTCACCGGACCTACTTCATCAGCCCCAGCATTTT.

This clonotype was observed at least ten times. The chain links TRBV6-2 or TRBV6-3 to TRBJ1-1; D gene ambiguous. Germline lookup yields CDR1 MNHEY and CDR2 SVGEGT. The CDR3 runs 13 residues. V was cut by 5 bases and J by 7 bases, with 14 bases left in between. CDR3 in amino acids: CASSPEARREAFF. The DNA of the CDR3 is TGTGCCAGCAGTCCCGAAGCCCGACGTGAAGCTTTCTTT.

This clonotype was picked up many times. The CDR3 DNA is TGCAGCGTTTATTTCGAGGGATGGAACACTGAAGCTTTCTTT. Amino acid sequence: CSVYFEGWNTEAFF. The chain carries TRBV29-1 and TRBJ1-1, with D unresolved. The germline V gene encodes CDR1 SQVTM and CDR2 ANQGSEA. The CDR3 contains 14 residues. V shed 5 bases and J shed 1 base, with 14 bases lying between them.

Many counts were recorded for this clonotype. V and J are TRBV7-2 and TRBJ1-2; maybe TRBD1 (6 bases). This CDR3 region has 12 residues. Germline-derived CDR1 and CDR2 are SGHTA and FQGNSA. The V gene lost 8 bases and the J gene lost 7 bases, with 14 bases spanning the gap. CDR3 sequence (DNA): TGTGCCAGCCGGCGGGGGGCCGGTGGCTACACCTTC. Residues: CASRRGAGGYTF.

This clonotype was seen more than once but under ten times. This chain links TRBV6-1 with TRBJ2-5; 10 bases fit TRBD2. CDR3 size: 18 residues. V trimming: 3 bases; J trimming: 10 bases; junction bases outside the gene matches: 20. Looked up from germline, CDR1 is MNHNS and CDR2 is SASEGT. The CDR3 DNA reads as TGTGCCAGCAGTGAGGCTGTAGCGGGGGGCCCCATCGGGGATGGCCAGTACTTC. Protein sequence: CASSEAVAGGPIGDGQYF.

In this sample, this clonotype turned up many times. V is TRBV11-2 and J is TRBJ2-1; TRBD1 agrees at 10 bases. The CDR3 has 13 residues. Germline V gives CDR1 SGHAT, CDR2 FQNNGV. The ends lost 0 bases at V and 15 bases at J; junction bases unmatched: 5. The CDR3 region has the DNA TGTGCCAGCAGCTTAGATCTAGACAGGGGGCGGTTCTTC. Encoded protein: CASSLDLDRGRFF. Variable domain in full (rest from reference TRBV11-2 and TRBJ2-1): EAGVAQSPRYKIIEKRQSVAFWCNPISGHATLYWYQQILGQGPKLLIQFQNNGVVDDSQLPKDRFSAERLKGVDSTLKIQPAKLEDSAVYLCASSLDLDRGRFFGPGTRLTVL.

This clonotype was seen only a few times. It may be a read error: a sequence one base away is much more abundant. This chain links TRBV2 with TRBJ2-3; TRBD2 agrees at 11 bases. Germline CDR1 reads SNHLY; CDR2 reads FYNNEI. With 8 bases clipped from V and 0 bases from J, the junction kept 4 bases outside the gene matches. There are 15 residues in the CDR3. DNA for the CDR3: TGTGCCAGCGGCCGGACTAGCGGGAGCACAGATACGCAGTATTTT. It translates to CASGRTSGSTDTQYF.

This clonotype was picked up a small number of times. This CDR3 is CSASRPGWSGKVDTQYF. CDR3 DNA sequence: TGCAGTGCTAGCCGGCCTGGGTGGAGCGGTAAAGTTGATACGCAGTATTTT. V usage is TRBV20-1 and J usage is TRBJ2-3; a weak D match, TRBD2 (5 bases). Germline assignment: CDR1 DFQATT and CDR2 SNEGSKA (reference sequence). V was pared by 3 bases and J by 6 bases, with 25 bases between. This CDR3 comprises 17 residues.

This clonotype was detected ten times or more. The CDR3 bases are TGTGCCAGCAGCACGACCGCACTAGCGGGGAGAGAGACCCAGTACTTC. Translated, it gives CASSTTALAGRETQYF. V and J are TRBV7-8 and TRBJ2-5; 10 bases are a match to TRBD2. The CDR3 is made up of 16 amino acids. Germline V gene data show CDR1 as SGHVS and CDR2 as FQNEAQ. Trimming removed 5 bases from V and 4 bases from J; junction bases left unmatched: 10.

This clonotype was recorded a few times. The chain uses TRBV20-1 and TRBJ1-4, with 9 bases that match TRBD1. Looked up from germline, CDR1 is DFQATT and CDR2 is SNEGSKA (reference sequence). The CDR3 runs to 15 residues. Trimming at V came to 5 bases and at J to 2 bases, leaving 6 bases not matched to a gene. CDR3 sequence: CSAGQTGGTNEKLFF. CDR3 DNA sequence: TGCAGTGCTGGGCAGACAGGGGGTACTAATGAAAAACTGTTTTTT.

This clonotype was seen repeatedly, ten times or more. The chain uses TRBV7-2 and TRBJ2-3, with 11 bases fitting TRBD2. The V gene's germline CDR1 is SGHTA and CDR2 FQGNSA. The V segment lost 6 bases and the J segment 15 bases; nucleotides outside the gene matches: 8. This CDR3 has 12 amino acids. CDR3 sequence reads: CASRSTSGSTYF. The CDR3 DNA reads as TGTGCCAGCAGGTCTACTAGCGGGAGTACTTATTTT.

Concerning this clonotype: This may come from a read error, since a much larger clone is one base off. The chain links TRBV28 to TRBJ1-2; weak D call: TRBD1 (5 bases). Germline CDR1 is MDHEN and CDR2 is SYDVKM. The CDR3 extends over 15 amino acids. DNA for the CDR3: TGTGCCAGCAGTTCCTGGTCGGAGGGGATCTATGGCTACGCCTTC. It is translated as CASSSWSEGIYGYAF.

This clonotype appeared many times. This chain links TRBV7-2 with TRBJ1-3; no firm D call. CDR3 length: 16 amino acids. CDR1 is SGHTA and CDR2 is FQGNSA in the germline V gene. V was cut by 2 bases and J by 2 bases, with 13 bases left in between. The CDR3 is CASSLNRFGTGNTIYF. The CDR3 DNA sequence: TGTGCCAGCAGCTTAAATCGGTTCGGAACTGGAAACACCATATATTTT.

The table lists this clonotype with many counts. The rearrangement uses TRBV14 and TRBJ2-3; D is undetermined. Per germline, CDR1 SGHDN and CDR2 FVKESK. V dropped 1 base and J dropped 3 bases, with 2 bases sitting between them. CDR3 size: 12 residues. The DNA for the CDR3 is TGTGCCAGCAGCCAAGTAACAGATACGCAGTATTTT. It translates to CASSQVTDTQYF.

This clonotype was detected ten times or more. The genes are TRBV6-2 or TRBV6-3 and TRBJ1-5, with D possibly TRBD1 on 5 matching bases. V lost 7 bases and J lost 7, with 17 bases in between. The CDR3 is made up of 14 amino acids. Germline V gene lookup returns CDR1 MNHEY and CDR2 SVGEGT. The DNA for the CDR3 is TGTGCCAGCACTCTGACAGCATCAGGGCAGCCCCAGCATTTT. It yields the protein CASTLTASGQPQHF.

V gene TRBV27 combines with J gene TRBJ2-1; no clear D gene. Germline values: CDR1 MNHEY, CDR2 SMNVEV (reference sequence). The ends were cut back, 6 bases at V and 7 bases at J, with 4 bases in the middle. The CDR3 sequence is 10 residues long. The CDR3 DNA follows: TGTGCCAGCAGGGAGAATGAGCAGTTCTTC. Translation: CASRENEQFF.

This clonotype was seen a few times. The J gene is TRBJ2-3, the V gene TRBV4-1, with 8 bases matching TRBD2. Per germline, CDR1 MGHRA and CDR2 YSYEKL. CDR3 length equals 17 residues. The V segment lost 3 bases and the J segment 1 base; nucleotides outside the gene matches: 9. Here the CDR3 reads CASSHEKREIGTDTQYF. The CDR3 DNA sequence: TGCGCCAGCAGCCATGAAAAGCGGGAGATTGGCACAGATACGCAGTATTTT.

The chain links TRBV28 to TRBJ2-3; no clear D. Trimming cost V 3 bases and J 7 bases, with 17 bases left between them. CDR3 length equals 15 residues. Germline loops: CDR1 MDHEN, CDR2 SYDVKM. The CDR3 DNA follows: TGTGCCAGCAGTTTCCCCTCCTATGGAACCTATACGCAGTATTTT. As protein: CASSFPSYGTYTQYF.

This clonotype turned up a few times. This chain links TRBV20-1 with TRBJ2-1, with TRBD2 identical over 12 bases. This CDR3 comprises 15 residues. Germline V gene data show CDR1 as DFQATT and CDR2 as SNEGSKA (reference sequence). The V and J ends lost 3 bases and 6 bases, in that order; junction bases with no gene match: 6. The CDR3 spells CSASHRTSGVNEQFF. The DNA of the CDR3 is TGCAGTGCTAGCCACAGGACTAGCGGGGTCAATGAGCAGTTCTTC.

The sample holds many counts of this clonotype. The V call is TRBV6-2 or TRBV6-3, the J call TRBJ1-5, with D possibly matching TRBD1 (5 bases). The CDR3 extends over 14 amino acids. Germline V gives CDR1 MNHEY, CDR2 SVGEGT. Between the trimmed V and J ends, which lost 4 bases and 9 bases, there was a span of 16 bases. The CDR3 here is CASSLFKGQGPQHF. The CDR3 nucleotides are TGTGCCAGCAGTTTATTCAAGGGGCAAGGGCCCCAGCATTTT.

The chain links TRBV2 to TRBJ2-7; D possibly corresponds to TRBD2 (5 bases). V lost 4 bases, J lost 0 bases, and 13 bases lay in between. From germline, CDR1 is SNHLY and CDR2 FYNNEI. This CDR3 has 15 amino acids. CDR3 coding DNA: TGTGCCAGCAGTGCGGAGACAACTAGCTCCTACGAGCAGTACTTC. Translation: CASSAETTSSYEQYF.

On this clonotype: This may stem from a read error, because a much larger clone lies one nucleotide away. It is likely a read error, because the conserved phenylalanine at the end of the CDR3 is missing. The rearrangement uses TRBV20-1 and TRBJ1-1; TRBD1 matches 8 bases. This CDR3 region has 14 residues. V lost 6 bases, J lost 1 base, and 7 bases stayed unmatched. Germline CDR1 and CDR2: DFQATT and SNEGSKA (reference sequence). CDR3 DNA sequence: TGCAGTGCCGAGGAGACAGGGGCGAACACTGAAGCTTTCCTT. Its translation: CSAEETGANTEAFL.

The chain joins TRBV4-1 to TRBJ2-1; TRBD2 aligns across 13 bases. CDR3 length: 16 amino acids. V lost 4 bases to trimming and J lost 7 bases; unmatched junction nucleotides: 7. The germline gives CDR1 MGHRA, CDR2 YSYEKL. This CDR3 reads CASSLLLAGGGNEQFF. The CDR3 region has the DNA TGCGCCAGCAGCCTCCTACTAGCGGGAGGGGGGAATGAGCAGTTCTTC.

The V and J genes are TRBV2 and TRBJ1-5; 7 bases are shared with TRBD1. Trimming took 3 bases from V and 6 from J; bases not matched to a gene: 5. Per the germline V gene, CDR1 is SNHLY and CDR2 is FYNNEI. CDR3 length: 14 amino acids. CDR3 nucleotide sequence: TGTGCCAGCAGTGAGGCGGCAGGGGGTCAGCCCCAGCATTTT. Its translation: CASSEAAGGQPQHF. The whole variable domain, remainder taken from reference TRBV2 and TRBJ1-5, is EPEVTQTPSHQVTQMGQEVILRCVPISNHLYFYWYRQILGQKVEFLVSFYNNEISEKSEIFDDQFSVERPDGSNFTLKIRSTKLEDSAMYFCASSEAAGGQPQHFGDGTRLSIL.